This entry lists 23 T cell receptor beta chains sequenced from one sample in a study of cytomegalovirus exposure and HLA in healthy donors. This table comes from immunoSEQ multiplex PCR, and its TCRdb copy is limited to in-frame clones, with some not included. Of about 160,000 clones listed, 80% to 90% are singletons. What was sequenced was PBMCs. These receptors came from a woman between 25 and 40 years old in good health and CMV-seronegative.

V usage is TRBV5-6 and J usage is TRBJ2-5, with D possibly TRBD1 on 6 matching bases. The CDR3 contains 15 residues. Trimming took off 2 bases at V and 1 base at J, with 12 bases between the two ends. Germline CDR1 reads SGHDT; CDR2 reads YYEEEE. The CDR3 DNA sequence: TGTGCCAGCAGCTTCGGACAGACAATCCAAGAGACCCAGTACTTC. Translating it yields CASSFGQTIQETQYF.

The chain couples TRBV5-4 to TRBJ2-7, with unresolved D. CDR3 length equals 13 residues. V dropped 0 bases and J dropped 5 bases, with 9 bases sitting between them. From germline, CDR1 is SGHNT and CDR2 YYREEE (reference sequence). CDR3 bases: TGTGCCAGCAGCTTGGATACCACGGACGAGCAGTACTTC. It translates to CASSLDTTDEQYF.

This clone was detected only once. This chain connects TRBV28 to TRBJ1-5; D gene uncertain. V lost 1 base to trimming and J lost 2 bases, with 6 bases between them. The CDR3 has 14 amino acids. The germline V gene encodes CDR1 MDHEN and CDR2 SYDVKM. The CDR3 nucleotides read TGTGCCAGCAGTTTATTAGAACGCAATCAGCCCCAGCATTTT. This sequence encodes CASSLLERNQPQHF.

The V call is TRBV29-1, the J call TRBJ2-3; 9 bases match TRBD2. Per the germline V gene, CDR1 is SQVTM and CDR2 is ANQGSEA. The CDR3 is 15 amino acids. J lost 4 bases, V lost 1 base, and 6 bases had no gene match. CDR3 coding DNA: TGCAGCGTTGAAGTCCCTAGCGGGAAAGCAGATACGCAGTATTTT. Translation gives CSVEVPSGKADTQYF.

The rearrangement uses TRBV6-5 and TRBJ1-4, with TRBD1 matching over 7 bases. The CDR3 covers 13 residues. After removal of 6 bases from V and 8 bases from J, the junction contained 6 bases not matched to a gene. Germline V gene lookup returns CDR1 MNHEY and CDR2 SVGAGI. CDR3 residues: CASRPGGVEKLFF. Written as DNA, the CDR3 is TGTGCCAGCAGACCAGGGGGGGTCGAAAAACTGTTTTTT.

The chain combines TRBV9 with TRBJ2-7, with a possible D match to TRBD1 (5 bases). The CDR3 contains 15 residues. Germline assignment: CDR1 SGDLS and CDR2 YYNGEE. The V gene lost 0 bases and the J gene lost 3 bases, with 13 bases spanning the gap. In nucleotides, the CDR3 is TGTGCCAGCAGCGTAGGGCAGGGTGGTGTCTACGAGCAGTACTTC. Residues: CASSVGQGGVYEQYF.

The J gene is TRBJ1-2, the V gene TRBV10-2; no clear D. The germline V and J ends were trimmed by 3 bases and 2 bases, with 10 bases remaining between them. Germline values: CDR1 WSHSY, CDR2 SAAADI. This CDR3 spans 14 amino acids. In DNA form, the CDR3 reads TGCGCCAGCAGTGAAAAAGGTGGCAACTATGGCTACACCTTC. This translates into CASSEKGGNYGYTF.

The V gene is TRBV15, the J gene TRBJ1-1; 9 bases match TRBD1. This CDR3 contains 15 residues. Germline CDR1 is LNHNV and CDR2 is YYDKDF (reference sequence). The V gene end was trimmed by 2 bases and the J gene end by 1 base; junction bases not matched to a gene: 2. The CDR3 DNA reads TGTGCCACCAGCAGACGGACAGGGGCGAACACTGAAGCTTTCTTT. Translation: CATSRRTGANTEAFF.

The CDR3 DNA follows: TGTGCCAGTTCGAACCAGGGGTTTGGGGAGCAGTTCTTC. This codes for CASSNQGFGEQFF. The chain joins TRBV19 to TRBJ2-1; a weak D match, TRBD1 (6 bases). This CDR3 has 13 residues. Germline V gives CDR1 LNHDA, CDR2 SQIVND (reference sequence). Trimming removed 8 bases from V and 10 bases from J, with 18 bases in between.

This sequence joins TRBV18 and TRBJ2-2; D not resolved. V lost 0 bases, J lost 1 base, and 9 bases lay in between. There are 16 residues in the CDR3. The germline gives CDR1 KGHSH, CDR2 LQKENI. The CDR3 sequence: CASSPPSTGNTGELFF. The CDR3 DNA sequence: TGTGCCAGCTCACCACCCTCTACGGGGAACACCGGGGAGCTGTTTTTT.

The sample holds a few counts of this clone. This CDR3 is CASSLGTGAGYTF. The CDR3 DNA is TGCGCCAGCAGCTTGGGTACAGGGGCTGGCTACACCTTC. This sequence joins TRBV5-1 and TRBJ1-2; 7 nucleotides align to TRBD1. CDR3 size: 13 residues. V gave up 0 bases and J gave up 7 bases; unmatched junction bases: 3. Germline-derived CDR1 and CDR2 are SGHRS and YFSETQ.

The rearrangement uses TRBV6-5 and TRBJ2-7, with 9 bases that match TRBD2. Trimming cost V 4 bases and J 3 bases; bases outside gene matches: 10. Per germline, CDR1 MNHEY and CDR2 SVGAGI. This CDR3 spans 16 amino acids. The DNA for the CDR3 is TGTGCCAGCAGTTCCCGAGGGCGGGAGGGCCTCTACGAGCAGTACTTC. Its protein product is CASSSRGREGLYEQYF.

V usage is TRBV7-2 and J usage is TRBJ1-1; 7 bases map to TRBD1. V lost 4 bases and J lost 1; bases outside the gene matches: 3. From germline, CDR1 is SGHTA and CDR2 FQGNSA. This CDR3 spans 14 amino acids. The CDR3 region is CASSYRDRNTEAFF. The DNA for the CDR3 is TGTGCCAGCAGCTACCGGGACAGGAACACTGAAGCTTTCTTT.

V gene TRBV2 combines with J gene TRBJ2-3, with 8 bases lining up with TRBD2. The CDR3 loop spans 16 amino acids. Germline CDR1 is SNHLY and CDR2 is FYNNEI. V gave up 6 bases and J gave up 2 bases; unmatched junction bases: 10. CDR3 in DNA: TGTGCCAGCAGGAGAAATAGCGGGATAGTCACAGATACGCAGTATTTT. Translating gives CASRRNSGIVTDTQYF.

This chain joins TRBV7-3 and TRBJ2-7; weak D call: TRBD1 (6 bases). The germline V gene has CDR1 SGHTA and CDR2 FQGTGA. Trimming pared 2 bases from V and 6 bases from J, leaving 11 bases between. The CDR3 is made up of 13 amino acids. The CDR3 region is CASSLAGAGEQYF. The CDR3 DNA sequence: TGTGCCAGCAGCTTAGCAGGGGCCGGCGAGCAGTACTTC.

The rearrangement uses TRBV20-1 and TRBJ2-1; the D is unclear. The CDR3 sequence is 11 residues long. Germline V gene data show CDR1 as DFQATT and CDR2 as SNEGSKA (reference sequence). V gave up 4 bases and J gave up 9 bases, with 10 bases separating them. The CDR3 coding sequence is TGCAGTGCTATATCTACTGGTGAGCAGTTCTTC. Residues: CSAISTGEQFF.

The chain has TRBV9 and TRBJ2-7; 8 bases are a match to TRBD1. This CDR3 is 12 amino acids long. Germline V gene sequence: CDR1 SGDLS, CDR2 YYNGEE. With V trimmed by 3 bases and J by 6 bases, 2 bases remained unmatched. In DNA, the CDR3 is TGTGCCAGCAGCGCGACAGGGGCCGAGCAGTACTTC. This translates into CASSATGAEQYF. The variable domain in full, completed from reference TRBV9 and TRBJ2-7, reads DSGVTQTPKHLITATGQRVTLRCSPRSGDLSVYWYQQSLDQGLQFLIQYYNGEERAKGNILERFSAQQFPDLHSELNLSSLELGDSALYFCASSATGAEQYFGPGTRLTVT.

This clone was seen a handful of times. V usage is TRBV27 and J usage is TRBJ2-1; 8 positions match TRBD1. The junction had 7 bases not matched to a gene; V was cut back by 6 bases and J by 0 bases. This CDR3 contains 16 residues. The V gene's germline CDR1 is MNHEY and CDR2 SMNVEV (reference sequence). The CDR3 sequence is CASSPRTGISYNEQFF. The CDR3, as DNA: TGTGCCAGCAGCCCCAGGACAGGGATCTCCTACAATGAGCAGTTCTTC.

The chain has TRBV11-2 and TRBJ2-3; a possible D gene is TRBD1 (6 bases). The CDR3 length is 14 residues. Trimming removed 5 bases from V and 0 bases from J, with 9 bases in between. Germline CDR1 reads SGHAT; CDR2 reads FQNNGV. In DNA form, the CDR3 reads TGTGCCAGCAGCCGGACAGTTAGCACAGATACGCAGTATTTT. Its translation: CASSRTVSTDTQYF.

The chain combines TRBV6-5 with TRBJ2-3, with TRBD1 identical over 8 bases. Per the germline V gene, CDR1 is MNHEY and CDR2 is SVGAGI. This CDR3 region has 16 residues. With 3 bases clipped from V and 4 bases from J, the junction kept 9 bases outside the gene matches. DNA of the CDR3: TGTGCCAGCAGTTATACCAGGGCAGGGGGCCCAGATACGCAGTATTTT. Translated, it gives CASSYTRAGGPDTQYF.

The chain employs TRBV2 and TRBJ2-7; D call uncertain. CDR3 length equals 15 residues. The ends were cut back, 6 bases at V and 1 base at J, with 16 bases in the middle. Per the germline V gene, CDR1 is SNHLY and CDR2 is FYNNEI. The CDR3 region is CASRGPTDASYEQYF. CDR3 coding DNA: TGTGCCAGCAGAGGACCAACGGACGCTTCCTACGAGCAGTACTTC.

The chain carries TRBV5-6 and TRBJ2-5; D is undetermined. Trimming pared 0 bases from V and 7 bases from J, leaving 13 bases between. The CDR3 is made up of 14 amino acids. Germline loops: CDR1 SGHDT, CDR2 YYEEEE. CDR3 DNA sequence: TGTGCCAGCAGCTTGGCCTTAACTATGGGGACCCAGTACTTC. Translating gives CASSLALTMGTQYF.

The chain recombines TRBV12-5 with TRBJ2-1; TRBD2 matches at 8 bases. V gave up 1 base and J gave up 8 bases; unmatched junction bases: 4. CDR1 and CDR2 from the germline V gene are LGHNT and FRNRAP. This CDR3 region has 14 residues. The chain's CDR3 is CASGLETSAYEQFF. CDR3 bases: TGTGCTAGTGGTTTGGAGACTAGCGCCTATGAGCAGTTCTTC.